Each of the 23 T cell receptor beta chains below was sequenced from the same sample in a study of human T cells and chemical hapten exposure. Sample time point: patch test 1, 2 weeks after DPC sensitization. The sample's treatment: therapeutic diphenylcyclopropenone sensitization with weekly scalp DPC. The template was total RNA from unfractionated whole blood. TCRdb fed the RACE reads into MiXCR, producing one record per CDR3 protein. Found here are approximately 41,000 distinct CDR3 sequences, just under 4% of them singletons; the top ten hold about 24%. The sample was whole blood, taken in connection with sensitization to the hapten diphenylcyclopropenone (DPC). The origin of the receptors is a man between 50 and 59 years old with alopecia areata. Some clones in this sample may be carry-over from other donors' samples.

This chain connects TRBV15 to TRBJ1-2, with TRBD1 matching over 9 bases. The CDR3 length is 15 residues. The V gene end was trimmed by 2 bases and the J gene end by 4 bases; junction bases not matched to a gene: 5. Germline CDR1 and CDR2: LNHNV and YYDKDF (reference sequence). The CDR3 is CATSRSGTGPYGYTF. Written as DNA, the CDR3 is TGTGCCACCAGCAGATCCGGGACAGGGCCCTATGGCTACACCTTC. Supplemented by reference TRBV15 and TRBJ1-2, the full variable domain reads DAMVIQNPRYQVTQFGKPVTLSCSQTLNHNVMYWYQQKSSQAPKLLFHYYDKDFNNEADTPDNFQSRRPNTSFCFLDIRSPGLGDTAMYLCATSRSGTGPYGYTFGSGTRLTVV.

This clonotype was counted at least ten times. This chain links TRBV5-1 with TRBJ2-1; no firm D call. Per the germline V gene, CDR1 is SGHRS and CDR2 is YFSETQ. The V end was cut by 3 bases, the J end by 8 bases, with 9 bases between. The CDR3 is made up of 12 amino acids. The CDR3 spells CASSSPEDEQFF. CDR3 DNA sequence: TGCGCCAGCAGCTCACCTGAGGATGAGCAGTTCTTC. The variable domain in full, completed from reference TRBV5-1 and TRBJ2-1, reads KAGVTQTPRYLIKTRGQQVTLSCSPISGHRSVSWYQQTPGQGLQFLFEYFSETQRNKGNFPGRFSGRQFSNSRSEMNVSTLELGDSALYLCASSSPEDEQFFGPGTRLTVL.

This clonotype was counted ten times or more. This chain joins TRBV9 and TRBJ2-5, with 7 positions matching TRBD2. V shed 3 bases and J 4 bases; nucleotides not matched to a gene: 9. The CDR3 spans 15 residues. Per the germline V gene, CDR1 is SGDLS and CDR2 is YYNGEE. The CDR3 DNA reads TGTGCCAGCAGCGGCGGACTAGGAACGGCAGAGACCCAGTACTTC. This translates into CASSGGLGTAETQYF.

This clonotype was counted many times. The V call is TRBV7-2, the J call TRBJ1-1; D is unclear. The CDR3 is 14 amino acids. V lost 1 base and J lost 6, with 12 bases in between. Germline loops: CDR1 SGHTA, CDR2 FQGNSA. CDR3 protein: CASSLGGGRAEAFF. The CDR3, as DNA: TGTGCCAGCAGCTTAGGCGGAGGGCGGGCTGAAGCTTTCTTT.

This clonotype was found many times. The chain has TRBV6-2 or TRBV6-3 and TRBJ2-3, with TRBD2 as a possible D gene (6 bases). V lost 6 bases to trimming and J lost 7 bases, with 26 bases between them. Germline V gene sequence: CDR1 MNHEY, CDR2 SVGEGT. The CDR3 spans 17 residues. The CDR3 DNA sequence: TGTGCCAGCAGACACCCGAAGATCGGGACTGGGATGTATACGCAGTATTTT. This codes for CASRHPKIGTGMYTQYF.

This clonotype was counted ten times or more. This sequence joins TRBV30 and TRBJ1-4; the D gene is possibly TRBD1 (5 bases). Germline V gene lookup returns CDR1 GTSNPN and CDR2 SVGIG (reference sequence). CDR3 length equals 14 residues. Trimming removed 0 bases from V and 5 bases from J, with 10 bases in between. For the CDR3, the DNA is TGTGCCTGGAGTGTACTCAGGGCGAATGAAAAACTGTTTTTT. It encodes CAWSVLRANEKLFF.

The table lists this clonotype with many counts. V usage is TRBV11-2 and J usage is TRBJ2-1, with 12 bases aligning to TRBD1. Germline CDR1 reads SGHAT; CDR2 reads FQNNGV. Germline trimming cut 5 bases from V and 7 bases from J; bases unmatched to any gene: 12. The CDR3 length is 17 residues. The chain's CDR3 is CASSPLRGQGADNEQFF. As DNA, the CDR3 is TGTGCCAGCAGCCCCCTGAGGGGACAGGGGGCGGATAATGAGCAGTTCTTC.

The table lists this clonotype with many counts. This rearrangement joins TRBV28 to TRBJ1-1; unclear D gene. The germline V gene has CDR1 MDHEN and CDR2 SYDVKM. Trimming left V 3 bases short and J 1 base short, with 12 bases between. The CDR3 consists of 15 residues. CDR3 protein: CASSFAGVKNTEAFF. The DNA for the CDR3 is TGTGCCAGCAGTTTTGCTGGGGTGAAGAACACTGAAGCTTTCTTT.

The V and J genes are TRBV7-8 and TRBJ1-5; D is unclear. CDR3 length: 14 amino acids. The V end lost 5 bases, the J end lost 3 bases, and 11 bases lay between the germline ends. Germline CDR1 is SGHVS and CDR2 is FQNEAQ. CDR3 protein: CASSPGLNNQPQHF. The CDR3 DNA follows: TGTGCCAGCAGCCCGGGTCTTAACAATCAGCCCCAGCATTTT.

The table lists this clonotype with a few counts. V usage is TRBV19 and J usage is TRBJ1-5; maybe TRBD1 (5 bases). Germline CDR1 reads LNHDA; CDR2 reads SQIVND (reference sequence). CDR3 length equals 14 residues. V lost 5 bases and J 3 bases, leaving 11 bases between the germline ends. CDR3 bases: TGTGCCAGTAGTGTGTGGGGGATCAATCAGCCCCAGCATTTT. Its protein is CASSVWGINQPQHF.

This clonotype was detected many times. The chain recombines TRBV6-5 with TRBJ1-3; no clear D gene. Germline values: CDR1 MNHEY, CDR2 SVGAGI. CDR3 length equals 16 residues. Trimming stripped 6 bases from V and 1 base from J, with 16 bases between. CDR3 sequence: CASRADFFESGNTIYF. CDR3 nucleotides: TGTGCCAGCAGGGCAGATTTCTTTGAATCTGGAAACACCATATATTTT.

Many counts were recorded for this clonotype. The rearrangement links TRBV30 to TRBJ2-1; 10 positions agree with TRBD2. The junction had 8 bases not matched to a gene; V was cut back by 2 bases and J by 7 bases. Germline V gene sequence: CDR1 GTSNPN, CDR2 SVGIG (reference sequence). This CDR3 region has 15 residues. CDR3 sequence reads: CAWSPLAGVTNEQFF. The CDR3 nucleotides read TGTGCCTGGAGTCCTCTAGCGGGAGTTACGAATGAGCAGTTCTTC.

This clonotype was found a few times. This sequence joins TRBV4-1 and TRBJ2-7; 13 nucleotides align to TRBD2. V was pared by 5 bases and J by 4 bases, with 5 bases of the junction left unmatched. CDR3 length: 15 amino acids. Per germline, CDR1 MGHRA and CDR2 YSYEKL. The CDR3 DNA reads as TGCGCCAGCAGCTTTCGGACTAGCGGGAGTTACGAGCAGTACTTC. It encodes CASSFRTSGSYEQYF.

Ten or more counts support this clonotype. One junction end does not reproduce the germline sequence, and a read error may be involved. The rearrangement links TRBV29-1 to TRBJ2-1; TRBD1 aligns across 7 bases. The CDR3 runs 14 residues. Germline V gene lookup returns CDR1 SQVTM and CDR2 ANQGSEA. The CDR3 loop is CSVETHGQVGERFF. For the CDR3, the DNA is TGCAGCGTTGAAACCCACGGACAGGTTGGTGAGCGGTTCTTC.

The J gene is TRBJ1-5, the V gene TRBV13; D is ambiguous. The V end lost 5 bases, the J end lost 4 bases, and 6 bases lay between the germline ends. CDR1 and CDR2 (germline): PRHDT, FYEKMQ (reference sequence). The CDR3 covers 12 residues. CDR3 sequence reads: CASSGRNQPQHF. In nucleotides, the CDR3 is TGTGCCAGCAGCGGCAGAAATCAGCCCCAGCATTTT.

To note about this clonotype: It may be a read error: a sequence one base away is much more abundant. The V gene is TRBV13, the J gene TRBJ1-4; the D gene is possibly TRBD1 (6 bases). CDR3 length: 15 residues. Germline V gene sequence: CDR1 PRHDT, CDR2 FYEKMQ (reference sequence). The CDR3 coding sequence is TGTGTCAGCAGCCCGAGGGGGGGTCTTGATGAAAAACTGTTTTTT. Amino acids: CVSSPRGGLDEKLFF.

This clonotype was counted ten times or more. The chain joins TRBV6-2 or TRBV6-3 to TRBJ2-1, with TRBD2 matching 10 bases. The trim removed 8 bases at V and 5 bases at J, leaving 27 bases unmatched. CDR3 length: 21 amino acids. Germline CDR1 MNHEY, CDR2 SVGEGT. The CDR3 protein is CASGQGQRGTLAGVGNNEQFF. CDR3 bases: TGTGCCAGCGGTCAGGGTCAGCGAGGGACCCTAGCGGGAGTGGGCAACAATGAGCAGTTCTTC.

This clonotype appeared many times. The chain carries TRBV7-9 and TRBJ1-1; D unclear. Germline CDR1 reads SEHNR; CDR2 reads FQNEAQ (reference sequence). The CDR3 totals 13 residues. The germline V and J ends were trimmed by 5 bases and 4 bases, with 11 bases remaining between them. This CDR3 reads CASSPTASTEAFF. The CDR3 bases are TGTGCCAGCAGCCCTACAGCATCCACTGAAGCTTTCTTT.

This clonotype was observed at least ten times. V usage is TRBV29-1 and J usage is TRBJ2-3; D tentatively reads TRBD1 or TRBD2 (5 bases each). The CDR3 is 15 residues long. The germline gives CDR1 SQVTM, CDR2 ANQGSEA. V was cut by 6 bases and J by 0 bases, with 16 bases left in between. CDR3 in DNA: TGCAGCGTGGCCGAGGGGAGTACTAGCACAGATACGCAGTATTTT. Its translation is CSVAEGSTSTDTQYF.

The gene calls are TRBV7-2 and TRBJ2-3; D is undetermined. The V gene's germline CDR1 is SGHTA and CDR2 FQGNSA. V dropped 1 base and J dropped 1 base, with 9 bases sitting between them. This CDR3 is built from 15 residues. The CDR3 protein is CASSLEGHGTDTQYF. The DNA of the CDR3 is TGTGCCAGCAGCTTAGAAGGTCACGGCACAGATACGCAGTATTTT.

This clonotype was observed many times. V and J are TRBV7-2 and TRBJ2-3; 7 nucleotides line up with TRBD1. Trimming took 0 bases from V and 9 from J; bases not matched to a gene: 12. Looked up from germline, CDR1 is SGHTA and CDR2 is FQGNSA. The CDR3 sequence is 16 residues long. CDR3 in amino acids: CASSLASTGSIRTQYF. The DNA of the CDR3 is TGTGCCAGCAGCTTAGCCTCGACAGGGTCAATAAGGACGCAGTATTTT. The full variable domain, rest sourced from reference TRBV7-2 and TRBJ2-3, is GAGVSQSPSNKVTEKGKDVELRCDPISGHTALYWYRQSLGQGLEFLIYFQGNSAPDKSGLPSDRFSAERTGGSVSTLTIQRTQQEDSAVYLCASSLASTGSIRTQYFGPGTRLTVL.

The chain couples TRBV7-2 to TRBJ2-5, with D maybe TRBD2 (7 bases). Trimming stripped 1 base from V and 2 bases from J, with 14 bases between. The CDR3 covers 16 residues. CDR1 and CDR2 (germline): SGHTA, FQGNSA. Here the CDR3 reads CASSLVLGGLQETQYF. CDR3 bases: TGTGCCAGCAGCTTAGTCCTGGGGGGGCTGCAAGAGACCCAGTACTTC.

This clonotype was counted at least ten times. V and J are TRBV12-3 or TRBV12-4 and TRBJ1-1; D remains unclear. This CDR3 spans 14 amino acids. Trimming stripped 3 bases from V and 0 bases from J, with 8 bases between. In nucleotides, the CDR3 is TGTGCCAGCAGTTTGTATTTAATGAACACTGAAGCTTTCTTT. Protein: CASSLYLMNTEAFF.